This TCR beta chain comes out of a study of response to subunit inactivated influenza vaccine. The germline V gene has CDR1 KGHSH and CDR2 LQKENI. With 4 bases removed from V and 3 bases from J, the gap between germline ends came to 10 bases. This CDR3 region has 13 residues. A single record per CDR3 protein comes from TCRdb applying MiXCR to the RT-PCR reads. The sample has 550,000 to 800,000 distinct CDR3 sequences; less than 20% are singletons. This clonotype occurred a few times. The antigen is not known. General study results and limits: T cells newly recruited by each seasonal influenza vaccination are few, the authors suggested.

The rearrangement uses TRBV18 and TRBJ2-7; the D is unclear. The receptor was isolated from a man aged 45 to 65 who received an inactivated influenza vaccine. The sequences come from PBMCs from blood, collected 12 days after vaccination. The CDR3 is CASSLNSDYEQYF. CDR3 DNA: TGTGCCAGCTCACTTAACTCCGACTACGAGCAGTACTTC.